The 19 T cell receptor beta chains below come from one sample, sequenced in a study of identical twins. Each CDR3 protein is one row after TCRdb ran MiXCR on the 5' RACE reads. In the table there are around 220,000 distinct CDR3 sequences, over 9.5% of which are singletons. Material for sequencing was memory T cells sorted from blood. All receptors come from a man between 50 and 59 years old in good health.

This clonotype turned up a few times. The chain joins TRBV29-1 to TRBJ1-4, with D uncertain. The CDR3 is made up of 14 amino acids. CDR1 and CDR2 (germline): SQVTM, ANQGSEA. The V end was cut by 3 bases, the J end by 8 bases, with 16 bases between. This CDR3 reads CSVDALSSEEKLFF. CDR3 nucleotides: TGCAGCGTTGATGCTCTCTCTTCCGAAGAAAAACTGTTTTTT.

In this sample, this clonotype turned up many times. The rearrangement uses TRBV7-9 and TRBJ2-1; TRBD1 might be the D (7 bases). The germline gives CDR1 SEHNR, CDR2 FQNEAQ (reference sequence). CDR3 length: 14 amino acids. Trimming took 8 bases from V and 7 from J, leaving 18 bases between them. In DNA, the CDR3 is TGTGCCAGCTCCCCGCGGGACAGATTGAATGAGCAGTTCTTC. Translation gives CASSPRDRLNEQFF.

This clonotype appeared a few times. V usage is TRBV20-1 and J usage is TRBJ1-1; no firm D call. The CDR3 sequence is 12 residues long. V shed 2 bases and J shed 1 base, with 5 bases lying between them. Germline V gene lookup returns CDR1 DFQATT and CDR2 SNEGSKA (reference sequence). The CDR3 DNA sequence: TGCAGTGCTAGACCGGAGAACACTGAAGCTTTCTTT. This gives the protein CSARPENTEAFF.

This chain connects TRBV9 to TRBJ2-2, with D hard to call. This CDR3 is built from 14 residues. V dropped 5 bases and J dropped 4 bases, with 12 bases sitting between them. Per the germline V gene, CDR1 is SGDLS and CDR2 is YYNGEE. The CDR3 DNA reads TGTGCCAGCAGGGGCGGTTCGGGCACCGGGGAGCTGTTTTTT. It codes for CASRGGSGTGELFF.

This clonotype was seen repeatedly, ten times or more. This chain uses TRBV11-2 with TRBJ2-1; 11 bases are shared with TRBD2. This CDR3 comprises 18 residues. Trimming took 1 base from V and 6 from J; bases not matched to a gene: 11. Germline loops: CDR1 SGHAT, CDR2 FQNNGV. In nucleotides, the CDR3 is TGTGCCAGCAGCTTAGGGGTCATAGCGGGGGGGCCCCGCAATGAGCAGTTCTTC. Its protein product is CASSLGVIAGGPRNEQFF.

This clonotype has more than one count but fewer than ten. The chain recombines TRBV28 with TRBJ2-1; 12 bases map to TRBD2. The CDR3 is made up of 16 amino acids. V lost 5 bases, J lost 1 base, and 3 bases stayed unmatched. Germline V CDR1 and CDR2: MDHEN, SYDVKM. The CDR3 nucleotides read TGTGCCAGCAGTGTGACTAGCGGGGGATCCTACAATGAGCAGTTCTTC. Translating it yields CASSVTSGGSYNEQFF.

This clonotype was detected many times. The rearrangement uses TRBV28 and TRBJ1-1, with D perhaps TRBD1 (5 bases). The CDR3 is made up of 13 amino acids. The germline V gene encodes CDR1 MDHEN and CDR2 SYDVKM. V was trimmed by 6 bases and J by 1 base, leaving 9 bases between them. The CDR3: CASSSGQNTEAFF. In DNA form, the CDR3 reads TGTGCCAGCAGCTCCGGACAGAACACTGAAGCTTTCTTT.

The chain joins TRBV28 to TRBJ1-6, with no clear D. Germline V CDR1 and CDR2: MDHEN, SYDVKM. V was trimmed by 2 bases and J by 6 bases, leaving 8 bases between them. This CDR3 is built from 14 residues. CDR3: CASSLVPGNSPLHF. CDR3 bases: TGTGCCAGCAGTTTAGTACCCGGTAATTCACCCCTCCACTTT.

This clonotype was observed at least ten times. The chain couples TRBV28 to TRBJ2-7; D is perhaps TRBD1 (6 bases). Deletions cut 3 bases from V and 5 bases from J, with 17 bases between. Per germline, CDR1 MDHEN and CDR2 SYDVKM. The CDR3 extends over 15 amino acids. The CDR3 region is CASSFGGGVFNEQYF. In DNA, the CDR3 is TGTGCCAGCAGTTTTGGTGGGGGCGTTTTTAACGAGCAGTACTTC.

There are a few counts of this clonotype. This chain links TRBV11-2 with TRBJ2-7; 15 bases match TRBD2. This CDR3 is built from 19 residues. Germline assignment: CDR1 SGHAT and CDR2 FQNNGV. V dropped 2 bases and J dropped 1; count of bases not matched to a gene: 9. In DNA form, the CDR3 reads TGTGCCAGCAGCTTAATAGGACTAGCGGGAGGGTCGAGGTCCTACGAGCAGTACTTC. Translating gives CASSLIGLAGGSRSYEQYF.

This clonotype has at least ten counts. V gene TRBV29-1 combines with J gene TRBJ2-6; D gene unclear. The CDR3 totals 12 residues. CDR1 and CDR2 (germline): SQVTM, ANQGSEA. The V end was cut by 6 bases, the J end by 0 bases, with 3 bases between. The chain's CDR3 is CSVASGANVLTF. In DNA, the CDR3 is TGCAGCGTCGCCTCTGGGGCCAACGTCCTGACTTTC.

This clonotype was found many times. The rearrangement uses TRBV5-5 and TRBJ2-3; 10 bases fit TRBD1. From germline, CDR1 is SGHKS and CDR2 YYEKEE (reference sequence). The V and J ends lost 4 bases and 3 bases, in that order; junction bases with no gene match: 5. The CDR3 is 15 amino acids. CDR3 sequence reads: CASSPDRGRTDTQYF. The CDR3 DNA reads TGTGCCAGCAGCCCCGACAGGGGGCGGACAGATACGCAGTATTTT.

This clonotype came up a few times. The V call is TRBV20-1, the J call TRBJ1-1; D gene ambiguous. The CDR3 covers 13 residues. The V gene's germline CDR1 is DFQATT and CDR2 SNEGSKA (reference sequence). V was cut by 5 bases and J by 10 bases, with 20 bases left in between. CDR3 region: CSAAPGTALGAFF. The CDR3 DNA follows: TGCAGTGCTGCACCGGGTACAGCCCTGGGAGCTTTCTTT.

This clonotype was detected many times. The chain has TRBV12-3 or TRBV12-4 and TRBJ2-1, with 10 bases lining up with TRBD2. The CDR3 has 15 residues. V lost 3 bases and J lost 5; bases outside the gene matches: 4. The CDR3 DNA reads as TGTGCCAGCAGTTTTAGAAGCGGGGGGGACAATGAGCAGTTCTTC. Its translation is CASSFRSGGDNEQFF.

The chain employs TRBV7-2 and TRBJ1-2, with D tentatively TRBD1 (5 bases). Germline-derived CDR1 and CDR2 are SGHTA and FQGNSA. The CDR3 is 14 residues long. The V end was cut by 5 bases, the J end by 0 bases, with 10 bases between. Here the CDR3 reads CASSGAVSNYGYTF. The DNA for the CDR3 is TGTGCCAGCAGCGGGGCCGTCTCTAACTATGGCTACACCTTC.

The chain carries TRBV29-1 and TRBJ2-4, with D perhaps TRBD1 (6 bases). Germline CDR1 SQVTM, CDR2 ANQGSEA. This CDR3 contains 15 residues. The V and J ends lost 2 bases and 6 bases respectively, with 17 bases between them. The CDR3 sequence: CSVEYADLRGNIQYF. Here the CDR3 DNA reads TGCAGCGTTGAATATGCGGACCTCAGGGGAAACATTCAGTACTTC.

This clonotype was counted at least ten times. The rearrangement uses TRBV12-3 or TRBV12-4 and TRBJ2-2; 11 bases align to TRBD1. This CDR3 region has 15 residues. V trimming: 4 bases; J trimming: 5 bases; junction bases outside the gene matches: 3. CDR3 DNA: TGTGCCAGCAGTTGGGACAGGGGGGGAACCGGGGAGCTGTTTTTT. Amino acid sequence: CASSWDRGGTGELFF.

This clonotype showed up many times. The chain has TRBV12-3 or TRBV12-4 and TRBJ2-7; D unclear. CDR3 length equals 11 residues. V was shortened by 3 bases and J by 7 bases, with 7 bases between the two germline ends. The CDR3 reads CASSFGREQYF. CDR3 nucleotide sequence: TGTGCCAGCAGTTTCGGAAGGGAGCAGTACTTC.

This clonotype was recorded at least ten times. The rearrangement uses TRBV7-2 and TRBJ1-1; D remains unclear. The CDR3 length is 14 residues. Germline V gives CDR1 SGHTA, CDR2 FQGNSA. V was shortened by 3 bases and J by 5 bases, with 13 bases between the two germline ends. In DNA form, the CDR3 reads TGTGCCAGCAGCTTGATGGTGGCTCGGACTGAAGCTTTCTTT. Residues: CASSLMVARTEAFF.